Below, one T cell receptor beta chain is given with its context. This clonotype occurred many times. No cognate antigen has been identified for it. Within one base of it there is no much larger clone, and no base qualities were kept. The label giving this sample's time point can be read as: newly diagnosed GD, antithyroid drugs for less than 3 months. For both TCR sequencing and RNA sequencing, RNA was extracted from PBMCs using TRIzol. The diagnosis of Graves' disease was made according to American Thyroid Association guidelines. Patients were recruited from an endocrinology department in Xi'an, China. Each patient gave roughly 10 milliliters of peripheral blood, collected in an EDTA anticoagulant tube. Ficoll Paque Plus density gradient separation was used to isolate PBMCs, and no additional T cell sorting was done. An Agilent 2100 Bioanalyzer and agarose gel were used to check RNA quality, and a NanoDrop 2000 was used to measure RNA concentration.

The library came from multiplex PCR. The data were produced on an Illumina HiSeq 4000. iRepertoire HTBI primers and Arm-PCR amplification of CDR3 regions were used to construct TCR beta libraries. PCR products were gel purified before sequencing. The paper's data handling went like this. Across samples, 60 to 70 TRBV and 13 to 15 TRBJ segments were identified and used for gene usage analysis of CDR3 amino acid clonotypes. COPE and FqMerger were used to merge the filtered high-quality paired reads into contigs. Contigs were aligned with BLAST to IMGT TRBV, TRBD and TRBJ reference genes, and CDR3 was defined per IMGT. Any clonotype with a frequency above 0.1% was counted as a highly expanded clone. Shannon entropy served as the measure of repertoire diversity, while the Gini coefficient captured V-J evenness. Public clonotypes were defined as clonotypes shared by more than one individual. TCRdb ran its own pipeline on the public reads, namely fastp trimming at Q25 and MiXCR clone calling, and kept in-frame beta chains. Each CDR3 protein appears once, grouped with its most common genes and DNA. TCRdb, not the authors, supplied the V and J calls. The sample profile shows about 320,000 distinct CDR3 sequences; under 20% of them were found once. The top ten hold 38% of the sample.

The germline ends are 19 bases apart after V is trimmed by 11 bases and J by 6 bases. From the cysteine through the phenylalanine, the CDR3 covers 13 amino acids. The kept DNA is CDR3 alone, 39 bases in frame from the first base. CDR1 SGHVS and CDR2 FQNEAQ are derived from the germline V gene. The sample belongs to a study of regulatory T cells in long-lasting Graves disease listed by TCRdb under 2021. Turning to the overall study: Newly diagnosed Graves' disease patients had taken antithyroid drugs for less than 3 months. This study used TCR sequencing and RNA sequencing of peripheral blood to compare persistent Graves' disease patients against newly diagnosed Graves' disease patients. The study took place in China and was registered as a clinical trial. A total of roughly 35 samples underwent TCR sequencing: around 13 from persistent and about 20 from newly diagnosed Graves' disease patients.

What the authors observed across the whole study: Only the TCR beta chain was sequenced and analyzed. Persistent disease showed preferential use of TRBV28, TRBJ1-2 and TRBJ2-5, whereas newly diagnosed disease favored TRBV20-1 and TRBJ2-1. The authors acknowledged the small sample size as a limitation that may reduce accuracy. More public clonotypes were shared among persistent patients (under 3,000) than among newly diagnosed patients (966). The study examined only peripheral blood because the primary lesion, thyroid tissue, could not be accessed. Persistent Graves' disease patients showed lower TCR Shannon entropy and fewer highly expanded clones than newly diagnosed patients, suggesting clonal expansion.

Rearrangement joined TRBV7-8 to TRBJ2-5, with a tentative D call of TRBD1 or TRBD2, each matching 5 bases. The sample was peripheral blood mononuclear cells (PBMCs), taken at new diagnosis, from a patient treated with antithyroid drugs. The receptor was derived from a female donor with Graves disease. The CDR3 amino acid sequence is: CASTGRDLKTQYF. The bases read TGTGCCTCCACAGGACGGGATCTGAAGACCCAGTACTTC.